Listed below are T cell receptor beta chains from one sample, sequenced in a study of cytomegalovirus exposure and HLA in healthy donors. Profiling relied on immunoSEQ multiplex PCR, and the TCRdb table lists in-frame clones only, not all of them. The table lists around 160,000 clones, 60% to 80% of them singletons. Material: PBMCs. The receptors derive from a man aged 45 to 65 in good health and CMV-seropositive. CDR3s include the opening cysteine and the closing phenylalanine or tryptophan. A D gene is named only where the DNA matches it firmly. Rows may omit the clone size; those that give it use once, few, many or a size class.

d_call j_call v_call cdr3_length clone_size cdr3_nt cdr3_aa
TRBD1 TRBJ2-7 TRBV5-1 15 . TGCGCCAGCAGCTTGAAGACAGGGGGATACCACGAGCAGTACTTC CASSLKTGGYHEQYF
. TRBJ1-6 TRBV7-2 14 . TGTGCCAGCAGCTTAGTCGGGTATAATTCACCCCTCCACTTT CASSLVGYNSPLHF
. TRBJ2-5 TRBV21-1 15 . TGTGCCAGCAGCAAAAAGATGCGGTCCCAAGAGACCCAGTACTTC CASSKKMRSQETQYF
. TRBJ1-5 TRBV11-2 14 . TGTGCCAGCAGCCCCACATATGCCAATCAGCCCCAGCATTTT CASSPTYANQPQHF
. TRBJ1-5 TRBV10-1 13 . TGCGCCAGCAGTGAAGGCAGGGCCCAGCCCCAGCATTTT CASSEGRAQPQHF
TRBD2 TRBJ2-4 TRBV28 13 . TGTGCCAGCAGTAACCAGGGAGGGAACATTCAGTACTTC CASSNQGGNIQYF
. TRBJ1-2 TRBV4-1 16 . TGCGCCACCCGATACTCGGATAGAAGAGGTAACTATGGCTACACCTTC CATRYSDRRGNYGYTF
. TRBJ2-7 TRBV20-1 10 . TGCAGTGTTTTCAATTACGAGCAGTACTTC CSVFNYEQYF
. TRBJ1-6 TRBV6-6 13 . TGTGCCAGCACACAGGGCTATAATTCACCCCTCCACTTT CASTQGYNSPLHF
TRBD1 TRBJ2-3 TRBV5-1 15 . TGCGCCAGCAGAGGGGACAGGGGGATTACAGATACGCAGTATTTT CASRGDRGITDTQYF
TRBD1 TRBJ1-4 TRBV6-1 15 . TGTGCCAGCAGTGACTTAGGACAGGCCTTTGGGGAACTGTTTTTT CASSDLGQAFGELFF
. TRBJ2-5 TRBV7-9 15 . TGTGCCAGCACTCCCCCGGGTCAGCTCGAAGAGACCCAGTACTTC CASTPPGQLEETQYF
. TRBJ2-2 TRBV15 15 . TGTGCCACCAGCAGAGATCAGAGGGGGACCGGGGAGCTGTTTTTT CATSRDQRGTGELFF
. TRBJ1-1 TRBV6-5 15 . TGTGCCAGCAGTTACTCCCCCACTATGAACACTGAAGCTTTCTTT CASSYSPTMNTEAFF
. TRBJ1-2 TRBV6-5 14 once TGTGCCAGCAGTTACACAGATCTGTACTATGGCTACACCTTC CASSYTDLYYGYTF
. TRBJ1-3 TRBV5-1 18 . TGCGCCAGCAGCTCCGGGATTCAGGCTGACTTCTCTGGAAACACCATATATTTT CASSSGIQADFSGNTIYF
. TRBJ2-2 TRBV2 15 few TGTGCCAGCACAACTGGGGCCGGGAGCACCGGGGAGCTGTTTTTT CASTTGAGSTGELFF
. TRBJ2-3 TRBV18 13 . TGTGCCAGCTCACCCAGACACAGGGATACGCAGTATTTT CASSPRHRDTQYF
. TRBJ1-1 TRBV19 14 . TGTGCCAGTAGTAGGGGCTCTCGGACAGTTGAAGCTTTCTTT CASSRGSRTVEAFF
TRBD1 TRBJ1-2 TRBV6-1 16 . TGTGCCAGCAGTGAAGAGGGGACAGGGAAAAACTATGGCTACACCTTC CASSEEGTGKNYGYTF
. TRBJ2-1 TRBV2 13 . TGTGCCAGCAGCGGGAATTCCTACAATGAGCAGTTCTTC CASSGNSYNEQFF
. TRBJ2-7 TRBV5-6 15 . TGTGCCAGCAGGACCGGCACTAGGATAGGCGCCGAGCAGTACTTC CASRTGTRIGAEQYF
. TRBJ2-2 TRBV7-2 14 . TGTGCCAGCAGACCTAACAGCCACACCGGGGAGCTGTTTTTT CASRPNSHTGELFF
. TRBJ2-7 TRBV5-1 15 . TGCGCCAGCAGCTTGGCCATCTCAGGGCCCTACGAGCAGTACTTC CASSLAISGPYEQYF
TRBD1 TRBJ2-5 TRBV30 19 . TGTGCCTGGAGGGCAAGCTGGAGGACAGGGCCCAGCCACCAAGAGACCCAGTACTTC CAWRASWRTGPSHQETQYF
TRBD2 TRBJ2-3 TRBV5-5 17 . TGTGCCAGCAGCCGCGCTCTAGCGGGGGGTGGGACAGATACGCAGTATTTT CASSRALAGGGTDTQYF
. TRBJ2-5 TRBV11-2 14 few TGTGCCAGCAGCTTTATTGCGGGGCAAGAGACCCAGTACTTC CASSFIAGQETQYF
TRBD1 TRBJ2-1 TRBV23-1 19 . TGCGCCAGCAGTCATTACCGGGACAGTACTGCTGGGGTTTCCAATGAGCAGTTCTTC CASSHYRDSTAGVSNEQFF
TRBD1 TRBJ1-1 TRBV7-9 14 . TGTGCCAGCAGCCTGGACAGGCCGAACACTGAAGCTTTCTTT CASSLDRPNTEAFF
. TRBJ1-6 TRBV18 12 . TGTGCCAGCTCACCCGATAATTCACCCCTCCACTTT CASSPDNSPLHF
. TRBJ2-7 TRBV11-2 14 . TGTGCCAGCAGCCCCGGGACAAGGTTCCTCGAGCAGTACTTC CASSPGTRFLEQYF
TRBD2 TRBJ2-1 TRBV6-6 15 . TGTGCCAGCAGTGTCGCTAGCGGGGGGGCCGAAGAGCAGTTCTTC CASSVASGGAEEQFF
TRBD1 TRBJ1-5 TRBV28 17 . TGTGCCAGCAGACCCGCGACAGGGCGTCTGGGCAATCAGCCCCAGCATTTT CASRPATGRLGNQPQHF
. TRBJ1-1 TRBV5-1 17 . TGCGCCAGCAGCTTGGACAGGTTTCGTAAAATGAACACTGAAGCTTTCTTT CASSLDRFRKMNTEAFF
TRBD1 TRBJ2-3 TRBV4-3 16 . TGCGCCAGCAGCCAAGATAGGACAGGGGGCACAGATACGCAGTATTTT CASSQDRTGGTDTQYF
TRBD1 TRBJ2-7 TRBV5-1 15 . TGCGCCAGCAGGATCGGGACAGGGGTACCCTACGAGCAGTACTTC CASRIGTGVPYEQYF
. TRBJ1-1 TRBV30 12 . TGTGCCTGGAGTGGGGGGCGGTTTGAAGCTTTCTTT CAWSGGRFEAFF
TRBD1 TRBJ1-6 TRBV30 14 medium-sized TGTGCCTGGAGCTTGGGACAGCCCAATTCACCCCTCCACTTT CAWSLGQPNSPLHF
TRBD1 TRBJ2-7 TRBV4-2 17 . TGTGCCAGCAGCCAAACCACCGGGACAGGGTCTTCCTACGAGCAGTACTTC CASSQTTGTGSSYEQYF
. TRBJ1-5 TRBV30 15 . TGTGCCTGGAGTGTATCCAGGGGCCCGTGGCAGCCCCAGCATTTT CAWSVSRGPWQPQHF